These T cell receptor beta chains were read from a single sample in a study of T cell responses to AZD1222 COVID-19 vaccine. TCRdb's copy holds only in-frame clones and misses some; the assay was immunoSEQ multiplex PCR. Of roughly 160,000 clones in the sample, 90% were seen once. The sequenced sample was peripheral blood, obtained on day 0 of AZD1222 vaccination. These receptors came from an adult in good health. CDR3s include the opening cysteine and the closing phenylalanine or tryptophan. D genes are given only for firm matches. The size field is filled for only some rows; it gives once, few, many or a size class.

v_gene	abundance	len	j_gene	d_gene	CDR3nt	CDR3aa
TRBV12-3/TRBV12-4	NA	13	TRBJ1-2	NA	TGTGCCAGCAGTTCACTTAAGGGGGGTGGCTACACCTTC	CASSSLKGGGYTF
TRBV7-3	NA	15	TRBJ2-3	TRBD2	TGTGCCAGCAGCTTAATGGCGGGGGGGCCAGATACGCAGTATTTT	CASSLMAGGPDTQYF
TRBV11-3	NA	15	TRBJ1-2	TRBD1	TGTGCCAGCAGCAAATTACAGGGGGCGCTGAGCGGCTACACCTTC	CASSKLQGALSGYTF
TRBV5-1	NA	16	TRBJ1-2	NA	TGCGCCAGCAGCTTGGGGGGACGGAGCGCTAACTATGGCTACACCTTC	CASSLGGRSANYGYTF
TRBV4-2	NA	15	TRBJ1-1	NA	TGTGCCAGCACCTCAAGACGGGGTTTAAACACTGAAGCTTTCTTT	CASTSRRGLNTEAFF
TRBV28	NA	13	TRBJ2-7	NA	TGTGCCAGCAGTCTCGGAGGGGTTTACGAGCAGTACTTC	CASSLGGVYEQYF
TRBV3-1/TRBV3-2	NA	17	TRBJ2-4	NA	TGTGCCAGCAGCCAACTAGTGGGGGCCCGGGGCAAAAACATTCAGTACTTC	CASSQLVGARGKNIQYF
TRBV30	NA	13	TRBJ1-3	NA	TGTGCCTGGGACGGGTACTCTGGAAACACCATATATTTT	CAWDGYSGNTIYF
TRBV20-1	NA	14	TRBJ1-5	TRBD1	TGCAGTGCTAGTTCAGGGGGCGGCAATCAGCCCCAGCATTTT	CSASSGGGNQPQHF
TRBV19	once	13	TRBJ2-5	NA	TGTGCCAGTAGTGTGACAGGCCGGCAGATTCAGTACTTC	CASSVTGRQIQYF
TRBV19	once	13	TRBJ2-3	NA	TGTGCCAGTAGTGTGGGCTACACAGATACGCAGTATTTT	CASSVGYTDTQYF
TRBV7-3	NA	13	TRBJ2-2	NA	TGTGCCAGCAGCTTACGGAACACCGGGGAGCTGTTTTTT	CASSLRNTGELFF
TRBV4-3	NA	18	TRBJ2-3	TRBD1	TGCGCCAGCAGCCAAGGACGATGGGGACAGGGAAGCACAGATACGCAGTATTTT	CASSQGRWGQGSTDTQYF
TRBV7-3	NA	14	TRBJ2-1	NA	TGTGCCAGCAGCACCGGGACACATGGTAATGAGCAGTTCTTC	CASSTGTHGNEQFF
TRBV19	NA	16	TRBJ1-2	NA	TGTGCCAGTACGTTAGGGGCCAAGGTACCCAACTATGGCTACACCTTC	CASTLGAKVPNYGYTF
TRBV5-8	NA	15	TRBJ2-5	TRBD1	TGTGCCAGCAGCCTCTGGACAGGGGGAGTGGAGACCCAGTACTTC	CASSLWTGGVETQYF
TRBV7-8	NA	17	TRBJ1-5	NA	TGTGCCAGCAGCCCGGGGGGGCAGGCTTTTAGCAATCAGCCCCAGCATTTT	CASSPGGQAFSNQPQHF
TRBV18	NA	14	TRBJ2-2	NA	TGTGCCAGCTCACCGGAGGGGGCGTCCGGGGAGCTGTTTTTT	CASSPEGASGELFF
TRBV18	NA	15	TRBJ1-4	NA	TGTGCCAGCTCACCACCGACACACCCTAATGAAAAACTGTTTTTT	CASSPPTHPNEKLFF
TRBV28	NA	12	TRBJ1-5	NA	TGTGCCAGCAGTTCGCAGGATCAGCCCCAGCATTTT	CASSSQDQPQHF
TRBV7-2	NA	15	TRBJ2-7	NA	TGTGCCAGCAGCCCACGACAGACCTACTCCTACGAGCAGTACTTC	CASSPRQTYSYEQYF
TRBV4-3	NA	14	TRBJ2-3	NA	TGCGCCAGCAGCCAAGCTGTCAGCACAGATACGCAGTATTTT	CASSQAVSTDTQYF
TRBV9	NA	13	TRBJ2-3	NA	TGTGCCAGCGAGGGACTTAGCACAGATACGCAGTATTTT	CASEGLSTDTQYF
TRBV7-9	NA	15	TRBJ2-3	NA	TGTGCCAGCAGCTTAGGGACAGCAGCCACAGATACGCAGTATTTT	CASSLGTAATDTQYF